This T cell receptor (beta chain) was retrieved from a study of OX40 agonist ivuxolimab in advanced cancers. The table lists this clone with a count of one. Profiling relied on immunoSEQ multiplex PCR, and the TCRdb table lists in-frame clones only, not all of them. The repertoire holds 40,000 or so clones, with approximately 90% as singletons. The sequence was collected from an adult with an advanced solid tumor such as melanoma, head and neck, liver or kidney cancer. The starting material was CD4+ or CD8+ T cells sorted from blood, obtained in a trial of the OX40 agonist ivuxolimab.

The CDR3 region is CSDQAPVGGYTF. The CDR3 DNA reads TGCAGCGACCAAGCTCCGGTGGGTGGCTACACCTTC. The chain recombines TRBV29-1 with TRBJ1-2, with no clear D. The ends were cut back, 7 bases at V and 7 bases at J, with 16 bases in the middle. The length of the CDR3 is 12 residues. Germline V CDR1 and CDR2: SQVTM, ANQGSEA.